Included here is one T cell receptor beta chain sequence, with context. Reverse transcription of about 0.5 to 1 ug RNA was carried out with random hexamers. The CDR3 of TCR beta was amplified by immunoSEQ multiplex PCR across 54 Vbeta and 13 Jbeta. From the immunoSEQ multiplex PCR reads, TCRdb called clonotypes with MiXCR, one entry per CDR3 protein. The sample has approximately 120,000 distinct CDR3 sequences, less than 97% seen once; the top ten hold 0.09% to 0.1%. The data originate from a study of CD8 T cells in Susac syndrome. CDR1 and CDR2 from the germline V gene are LGHDT and YNNKEL (reference sequence). V shed 4 bases, J shed 6 bases, and the junction held 8 bases outside the gene matches. The CDR3 contains 15 residues.

J is TRBJ2-1 and V is TRBV3-1; 8 bases align to TRBD1. This receptor was identified in a human donor in good health. Specimen: CD4+ T cells from PBMCs. CDR3 DNA: TGTGCCAGCAGCCCCGGACAGGGAGGCCCCAATGAGCAGTTCTTC. Translating gives CASSPGQGGPNEQFF.